This T cell receptor beta chain came from a study of blood T cells in healthy people across ages. Sample-barcoded 5' priming and a J-beta primer mix drove a second PCR of 7 to 11 cycles. One entry per CDR3 protein, called by TCRdb with MiXCR from the 5' RACE reads. The sample lists over a million distinct CDR3 sequences; about 43% were seen once. The sample comprised blood. This receptor was taken from a woman aged 18-35 years in good health.

The CDR3 bases are TGTGCCAGCAGCTTAGGGCCAGGGGGCGGCAATGAGCAGTTCTTC. Translation: CASSLGPGGGNEQFF. The chain carries TRBV7-6 and TRBJ2-1; 8 positions agree with TRBD1. After removal of 1 base from V and 6 bases from J, the junction contained 5 bases not matched to a gene. Per the germline V gene, CDR1 is SGHVS and CDR2 is FNYEAQ. CDR3 length: 15 amino acids.